This T cell receptor beta chain came from a study of patients and donors after allogeneic stem cell transplantation. Via MiXCR, TCRdb re-called the RT-PCR reads, giving one row per CDR3 protein. The sample has 200,000 to 250,000 distinct CDR3 sequences, roughly an eighth seen once. This clonotype was seen more than once but under ten times. This receptor was taken from a human donor who was either an allogeneic HSCT recipient or a stem cell or donor lymphocyte infusion donor (not recorded which). It is not recorded whose cells these are; they may come from a transplant donor. The sample taken for sequencing was blood, either unsorted or a sorted T cell fraction (not recorded which).

The CDR3 here is CASSVVPSGRVNEQFF. In nucleotides, the CDR3 is TGTGCCAGCAGCGTAGTGCCTAGCGGGAGAGTTAATGAGCAGTTCTTC. The V call is TRBV9, the J call TRBJ2-1; 10 bases map to TRBD2. V lost 0 bases to trimming and J lost 7 bases; unmatched junction nucleotides: 7. Germline V gene sequence: CDR1 SGDLS, CDR2 YYNGEE. This CDR3 is 16 amino acids long.